The T cell receptor (beta chain) described here comes from a study of post-analysis software for immune sequencing data. Study-wide background: The study covered relapsing-remitting, secondary progressive and progressive-relapsing courses of multiple sclerosis. General study points: Analysis by F measure revealed that same-batch samples clustered strongly together. Four to six TRBV segments (TRBV5-6, TRBV5-1 and TRBV20-1 among them) occurred more frequently in patients than in controls.

About this clonotype: Its specificity is unknown.

Incorporated into the TCR beta cDNA libraries were unique molecular identifiers, which served to reduce PCR and sequencing biases. One entry per CDR3 protein, called by TCRdb with MiXCR from the PCR reads. The table has under 200,000 distinct CDR3 sequences, 29% seen once. Trimming cost V 0 bases and J 2 bases, with 13 bases left between them. Germline loops: CDR1 SGHRS, CDR2 YFSETQ. CDR3 length: 16 residues. V and J are TRBV5-1 and TRBJ2-3; D possibly corresponds to TRBD1 (8 bases). This TCR was sampled from a girl aged 2 to 17 with multiple sclerosis. The specimen sequenced was blood. In nucleotides, the CDR3 is TGCGCCAGCAGCTTGGGGACAGGGACTATCACAGATACGCAGTATTTT. This encodes CASSLGTGTITDTQYF.